Detailed here is one T cell receptor (beta chain). The data are from a study of cytomegalovirus exposure and HLA in healthy donors. With 7 bases removed from V and 2 bases from J, the gap between germline ends came to 11 bases. The CDR3 is 13 residues long. Per germline, CDR1 SNHLY and CDR2 FYNNEI. This PCR relied on a set of 60 Vbeta primers and 13 Jbeta primers. Profiled with immunoSEQ multiplex PCR; TCRdb holds only in-frame clones, not every one. The sample lists a few hundred thousand clones, over 70% occurring once. The chain is built from TRBV2 and TRBJ1-1; D is perhaps TRBD1 (6 bases). The receptor's source is a woman in her sixties in good health and CMV-seropositive. The sample comprised PBMCs. The CDR3 bases are TGTGCCAGCAATCGGGACACAAACACTGAAGCTTTCTTT. Translating gives CASNRDTNTEAFF.